The 6 T cell receptor beta chains below all came from one sample that was sequenced in a study of blood T cell repertoires in COVID-19. Here immunoSEQ multiplex PCR was the method, and the copy in TCRdb shows in-frame clones only, minus some. The sample lists around 250,000 clones; roughly 80% were seen once. Sequencing used peripheral blood. Receptors originate from a woman aged 18-29 years with acute or convalescent COVID-19.

The CDR3 DNA reads TGTGCCGGGACTAGCGGGAGCACAGATACGCAGTATTTT. This encodes CAGTSGSTDTQYF. The V and J genes are TRBV28 and TRBJ2-3, with TRBD2 identical over 12 bases. Losses at the gene ends were 11 bases for V and 0 bases for J; bases not matched to a gene: 0. The CDR3 has 13 amino acids. Germline-derived CDR1 and CDR2 are MDHEN and SYDVKM.

This clone was picked up a small number of times. V and J are TRBV27 and TRBJ1-1; tentatively, D is TRBD1 (6 bases). CDR1 is MNHEY and CDR2 is SMNVEV in the germline V gene (reference sequence). The CDR3 is made up of 14 amino acids. V was clipped by 8 bases and J by 5 bases, with 18 bases between them. The CDR3 reads CASANHRVDTEAFF. CDR3 DNA sequence: TGTGCCAGCGCGAATCACAGGGTGGATACTGAAGCTTTCTTT.

V usage is TRBV9 and J usage is TRBJ2-1; 9 positions agree with TRBD2. The CDR3 sequence is 16 residues long. The J segment lost 7 bases and the V segment lost 2 bases, leaving 10 bases of the junction unmatched. Germline V gene lookup returns CDR1 SGDLS and CDR2 YYNGEE. CDR3 sequence: CASSVLLAGVGNEQFF. In DNA, the CDR3 is TGTGCCAGCAGCGTCCTCTTAGCGGGAGTAGGTAATGAGCAGTTCTTC.

The chain joins TRBV30 to TRBJ2-1, with TRBD2 matching 8 bases. The CDR3 contains 13 residues. Germline CDR1 and CDR2: GTSNPN and SVGIG (reference sequence). V dropped 3 bases and J dropped 10; count of bases not matched to a gene: 8. The CDR3: CAWSDGGAREQFF. CDR3 nucleotide sequence: TGTGCCTGGAGCGACGGGGGGGCCCGGGAGCAGTTCTTC.

The chain uses TRBV15 and TRBJ2-6; D remains ambiguous. In germline, CDR1 is LNHNV, CDR2 YYDKDF (reference sequence). With 0 bases removed from V and 0 bases from J, the gap between germline ends came to 3 bases. CDR3 length: 15 amino acids. As DNA, the CDR3 is TGTGCCACCAGCAGAGACAACTCTGGGGCCAACGTCCTGACTTTC. This gives the protein CATSRDNSGANVLTF.

This chain links TRBV10-3 with TRBJ2-3; 7 bases agree with TRBD1. The CDR3 is 18 residues long. Germline CDR1 and CDR2: ENHRY and SYGVKD. The J segment lost 2 bases and the V segment lost 2 bases, leaving 13 bases of the junction unmatched. For the CDR3, the DNA is TGTGCCATCAGTGAGGCAAACAGGGGCCTCCTGTTCACAGATACGCAGTATTTT. Translated, it gives CAISEANRGLLFTDTQYF.